A single sample gave rise to the 10 T cell receptor beta chains below, sequenced in a study of CD8 T cells in Susac syndrome. RNA in amounts of roughly 0.45 to 1 ug was reverse transcribed with random hexamers. One entry per CDR3 protein results from TCRdb running MiXCR on the immunoSEQ multiplex PCR reads. The table has about 150,000 distinct CDR3 sequences, roughly 95% seen once. Material: CD4+ T cells from PBMCs. These receptor sequences come from a human donor with Susac syndrome.

This clonotype was detected once. The chain uses TRBV15 and TRBJ2-7; a possible D gene is TRBD1 (6 bases). Trimming stripped 0 bases from V and 3 bases from J, with 9 bases between. Germline CDR1 and CDR2: LNHNV and YYDKDF (reference sequence). The CDR3 is 14 amino acids. The DNA for the CDR3 is TGTGCCACCAGCAGAGATCCAGGGGTCTACGAGCAGTACTTC. It codes for CATSRDPGVYEQYF.

V is TRBV27 and J is TRBJ2-7, with D unresolved. The CDR3 has 18 amino acids. The V end was cut by 4 bases, the J end by 0 bases, with 22 bases between. From germline, CDR1 is MNHEY and CDR2 SMNVEV (reference sequence). The CDR3 here is CASSSLPRSDLSSYEQYF. CDR3 DNA: TGTGCCAGCAGTTCCCTACCCCGAAGCGACCTAAGCTCCTACGAGCAGTACTTC.

The chain couples TRBV29-1 to TRBJ2-1; 8 nucleotides align to TRBD1. Trimming took 1 base from V and 8 from J; bases not matched to a gene: 4. Germline V gene sequence: CDR1 SQVTM, CDR2 ANQGSEA. The CDR3 has 13 amino acids. The CDR3 loop reads CSVEGTGLHEQFF. The CDR3 DNA is TGCAGCGTTGAAGGGACAGGGTTGCATGAGCAGTTCTTC.

This chain links TRBV19 with TRBJ1-5, with D possibly matching TRBD1 (5 bases). Germline assignment: CDR1 LNHDA and CDR2 SQIVND (reference sequence). This CDR3 contains 16 residues. Trimming took 6 bases from V and 1 from J, leaving 16 bases between them. CDR3 in amino acids: CASRAGWMWSNQPQHF. The DNA of the CDR3 is TGTGCCAGTAGGGCAGGGTGGATGTGGAGCAATCAGCCCCAGCATTTT.

This sequence joins TRBV11-2 and TRBJ2-7; D gene ambiguous. Trimming removed 4 bases at V and 5 bases at J, with 6 bases between. The CDR3 sequence is 11 residues long. From germline, CDR1 is SGHAT and CDR2 FQNNGV. CDR3 in amino acids: CASSSRDEQYF. CDR3 bases: TGTGCCAGCAGCTCACGAGACGAGCAGTACTTC.

The chain links TRBV12-3 or TRBV12-4 to TRBJ1-2; a possible D gene is TRBD1 (5 bases). This CDR3 has 13 residues. Trimming stripped 2 bases from V and 5 bases from J, with 9 bases between. CDR3 in amino acids: CASSLYGGYGYTF. The CDR3, as DNA: TGTGCCAGCAGTTTATATGGGGGGTATGGCTACACCTTC.

CDR3 in amino acids: CASRRGRAVYEQYF. The CDR3 nucleotides read TGTGCCAGCAGGAGAGGGAGGGCCGTGTACGAGCAGTACTTC. The chain recombines TRBV6-6 with TRBJ2-7, with TRBD2 matching 7 bases. The CDR3 runs 14 residues. V lost 6 bases, J lost 4 bases, and 9 bases stayed unmatched. Germline loops: CDR1 MNHNY, CDR2 SVGAGI (reference sequence).

The chain combines TRBV4-1 with TRBJ2-1, with TRBD2 identical over 7 bases. The CDR3 consists of 14 residues. V lost 2 bases and J lost 13; bases outside the gene matches: 11. Germline assignment: CDR1 MGHRA and CDR2 YSYEKL. The CDR3 sequence is CASSQLTTGLGQFF. CDR3 sequence (DNA): TGCGCCAGCAGCCAACTAACCACCGGACTAGGTCAGTTCTTC.

CDR3 region: CASSLTGVKETQYF. In nucleotides, the CDR3 is TGCGCCAGCAGCCTCACGGGAGTGAAAGAGACCCAGTACTTC. This chain connects TRBV5-1 to TRBJ2-5; D is perhaps TRBD2 (6 bases). V gave up 4 bases and J gave up 3 bases, with 13 bases separating them. The germline V gene has CDR1 SGHRS and CDR2 YFSETQ. The CDR3 length is 14 residues.

V is TRBV5-1 and J is TRBJ1-1; 7 bases fit TRBD1. The ends lost 4 bases at V and 7 bases at J; junction bases unmatched: 10. Germline V lookup: CDR1 SGHRS, CDR2 YFSETQ. The CDR3 totals 14 residues. The CDR3 protein is CASSAGGQRGEAFF. In DNA, the CDR3 is TGCGCCAGCAGCGCCGGGGGACAGCGTGGTGAAGCTTTCTTT. The variable domain in full, completed from reference TRBV5-1 and TRBJ1-1, reads KAGVTQTPRYLIKTRGQQVTLSCSPISGHRSVSWYQQTPGQGLQFLFEYFSETQRNKGNFPGRFSGRQFSNSRSEMNVSTLELGDSALYLCASSAGGQRGEAFFGQGTRLTVV.